The present TCR beta chain was sequenced within a study of PD-1 blockade in classical Hodgkin lymphoma. The patients all showed relapse after autologous stem cell transplantation, while their brentuximab vedotin exposure varied. Data came from immunoSEQ multiplex PCR; TCRdb stores just in-frame clones and leaves some out. Here the sample spans 10,000 to 15,000 clones, roughly 80% being singletons. With regard to this clone: What it binds is not known.

Whole-study findings and limits: Repertoire differences lack defined causes, possibly disease activity or prior therapy.

The germline V gene encodes CDR1 MDHEN and CDR2 SYDVKM. The CDR3 has 15 amino acids. Unmatched junction bases numbered 10, after V lost 8 bases and J lost 1 base. The source material was peripheral blood mononuclear cells (PBMCs), sampled at baseline. The chain couples TRBV28 to TRBJ1-1, with 7 bases matching TRBD1. The receptor was derived from a human donor with classical Hodgkin lymphoma. CDR3 protein: CASGRQGLGNTEAFF. The CDR3 DNA reads TGTGCCAGCGGCCGACAGGGCTTAGGGAACACTGAAGCTTTCTTT. The entire variable domain, with the rest obtained from reference TRBV28 and TRBJ1-1, is as follows: DVKVTQSSRYLVKRTGEKVFLECVQDMDHENMFWYRQDPGLGLRLIYFSYDVKMKEKGDIPEGYSVSREKKERFSLILESASTNQTSMYLCASGRQGLGNTEAFFGQGTRLTVV.